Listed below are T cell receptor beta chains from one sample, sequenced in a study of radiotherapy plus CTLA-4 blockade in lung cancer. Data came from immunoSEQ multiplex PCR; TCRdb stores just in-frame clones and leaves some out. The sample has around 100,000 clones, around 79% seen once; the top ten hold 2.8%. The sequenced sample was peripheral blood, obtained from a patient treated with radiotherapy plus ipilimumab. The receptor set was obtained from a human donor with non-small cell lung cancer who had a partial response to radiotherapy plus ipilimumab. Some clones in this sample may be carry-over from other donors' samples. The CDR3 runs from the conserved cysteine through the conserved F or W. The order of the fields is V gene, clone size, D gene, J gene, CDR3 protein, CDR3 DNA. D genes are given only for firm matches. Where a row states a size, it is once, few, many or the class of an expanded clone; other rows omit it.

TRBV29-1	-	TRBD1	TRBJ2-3	CSAGTGRRVTDTQYF	TGCAGCGCCGGGACAGGGAGACGGGTCACAGATACGCAGTATTTT
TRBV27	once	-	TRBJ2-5	CASSPIPEETQYF	TGTGCCAGCAGTCCTATACCCGAAGAGACCCAGTACTTC
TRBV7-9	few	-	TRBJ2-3	CASSLGGGGTQYF	TGTGCCAGCAGCTTAGGGGGCGGCGGTACGCAGTATTTT
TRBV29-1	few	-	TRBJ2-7	CSVEVLTGVSEQYF	TGCAGCGTTGAAGTCTTAACGGGAGTAAGTGAGCAGTACTTC
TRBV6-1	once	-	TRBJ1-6	CASSPGQLYNSPLHF	TGTGCCAGCAGCCCGGGACAACTATATAATTCACCCCTCCACTTT
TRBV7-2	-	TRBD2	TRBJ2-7	CASSSYTSGRGNEQYF	TGTGCCAGCAGCTCGTACACTAGCGGGAGGGGGAACGAGCAGTACTTC
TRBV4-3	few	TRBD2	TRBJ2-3	CASSQLAGSTDTQYF	TGCGCCAGCAGCCAACTAGCGGGGTCCACAGATACGCAGTATTTT
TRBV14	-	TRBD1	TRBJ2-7	CASRRAGTDEQYF	TGTGCCAGCAGGCGCGCCGGGACAGACGAGCAGTACTTC
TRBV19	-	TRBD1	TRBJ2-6	CASSEIPGQGFGANVLTF	TGTGCCAGTAGTGAGATTCCGGGACAGGGGTTTGGGGCCAACGTCCTGACTTTC
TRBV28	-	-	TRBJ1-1	CASSLPGLAEAFF	TGTGCCAGCAGTTTACCGGGACTTGCTGAAGCTTTCTTT
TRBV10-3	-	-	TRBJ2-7	CAISDRFGDEQYF	TGTGCCATCAGTGACAGGTTCGGTGACGAGCAGTACTTC
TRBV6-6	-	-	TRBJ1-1	CASSFPPGQRSPEAFF	TGTGCCAGCAGTTTCCCACCGGGACAACGGAGCCCTGAAGCTTTCTTT
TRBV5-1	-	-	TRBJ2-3	CASSDQGTDTQYF	TGCGCCAGCAGCGACCAGGGCACAGATACGCAGTATTTT
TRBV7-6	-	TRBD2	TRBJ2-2	CASSLGGLADTGELFF	TGTGCCAGCAGCTTAGGGGGACTAGCAGATACCGGGGAGCTGTTTTTT
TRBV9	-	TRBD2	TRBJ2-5	CASSGGAGKTRETQYF	TGTGCCAGCAGCGGGGGAGCGGGAAAGACACGGGAGACCCAGTACTTC
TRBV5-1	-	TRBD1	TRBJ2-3	CASRLDRASTDTQYF	TGCGCCAGCAGATTGGACAGGGCTAGCACAGATACGCAGTATTTT
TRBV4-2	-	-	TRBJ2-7	CASSLEVRSSYEQYF	TGTGCCAGCAGCCTCGAGGTGCGGAGCTCCTACGAGCAGTACTTC
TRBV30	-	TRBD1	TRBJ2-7	CAWSLQGATYEQYF	TGTGCCTGGAGTCTACAGGGGGCAACCTACGAGCAGTACTTC
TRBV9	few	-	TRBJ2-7	CASSVGQAPSYEQYF	TGTGCCAGCAGCGTAGGACAGGCTCCTTCCTACGAGCAGTACTTC
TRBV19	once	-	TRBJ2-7	CASSMWRDSYEQYF	TGTGCCAGTAGTATGTGGCGGGACTCCTACGAGCAGTACTTC
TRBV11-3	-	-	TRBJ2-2	CASSFRGNTGELFF	TGTGCCAGCAGCTTTAGGGGGAACACCGGGGAGCTGTTTTTT
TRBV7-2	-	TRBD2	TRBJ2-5	CASSLERLAGGLLETQYF	TGTGCCAGCAGCTTAGAGAGACTAGCGGGGGGGCTGTTGGAGACCCAGTACTTC